The 22 T cell receptor beta chains in this list originate from one sample, sequenced in a study of cytomegalovirus exposure and HLA in healthy donors. The PCR used 60 Vbeta and 13 Jbeta primers. The method was immunoSEQ multiplex PCR; TCRdb's version includes in-frame clones alone and lacks a portion of them. Seen here are under 150,000 clones, around 80% observed once, and the top ten hold around 1.8%. The sample comprised PBMCs. All receptors derive from a woman in her 50s in good health and CMV-seronegative.

The chain is built from TRBV7-9 and TRBJ1-2; D gene unclear. Trimming took 5 bases from V and 7 from J, leaving 11 bases between them. This CDR3 has 12 amino acids. CDR1 SEHNR and CDR2 FQNEAQ come from the germline V gene (reference sequence). The CDR3 is CASSAVDFGYTF. The CDR3 coding sequence is TGTGCCAGCAGCGCAGTGGACTTTGGCTACACCTTC.

This clone was seen only a few times. J is TRBJ2-1 and V is TRBV6-5; TRBD1 agrees at 7 bases. Germline V gene sequence: CDR1 MNHEY, CDR2 SVGAGI. The length of the CDR3 is 15 residues. After removal of 4 bases from V and 6 bases from J, the junction contained 9 bases not matched to a gene. This chain's CDR3 is CASSSRDRVFNEQFF. The DNA for the CDR3 is TGTGCCAGCAGTTCGAGAGACAGGGTCTTCAATGAGCAGTTCTTC.

The chain links TRBV23-1 to TRBJ1-4; no clear D gene. TRBV23-1 is sorted into the ORF group, with uncertain function. The CDR3 extends over 15 amino acids. V was trimmed by 6 bases and J by 3 bases, leaving 14 bases between them. The CDR3 DNA follows: TGCGCCAGCAGCTACCCCCGCCCCTCTAATGAAAAACTGTTTTTT. Its translation is CASSYPRPSNEKLFF.

V is TRBV12-5 and J is TRBJ1-1, with a tentative D call TRBD1 (6 bases). The germline V and J ends were trimmed by 2 bases and 5 bases, with 15 bases remaining between them. There are 15 residues in the CDR3. Germline V gene sequence: CDR1 LGHNT, CDR2 FRNRAP. The DNA of the CDR3 is TGTGCTAGTGGTTTGACTCGGCAGGGGAGAACTGAAGCTTTCTTT. Residues: CASGLTRQGRTEAFF.

The V gene is TRBV6-1, the J gene TRBJ1-5; D remains ambiguous. V dropped 5 bases and J dropped 2 bases, with 10 bases sitting between them. CDR3 length equals 14 residues. Per the germline V gene, CDR1 is MNHNS and CDR2 is SASEGT. The CDR3 region is CASSSALGNQPQHF. Written as DNA, the CDR3 is TGTGCCAGCAGTTCAGCCCTAGGCAATCAGCCCCAGCATTTT.

The chain couples TRBV4-3 to TRBJ2-3, with TRBD2 matching 7 bases. The CDR3 has 16 residues. From germline, CDR1 is LGHNA and CDR2 YSLEER. Trimming took 3 bases from V and 3 from J; bases not matched to a gene: 9. The chain's CDR3 is CASSQGMGEGTDTQYF. The CDR3 DNA reads as TGCGCCAGCAGCCAGGGAATGGGGGAGGGGACAGATACGCAGTATTTT.

V and J are TRBV6-5 and TRBJ1-2; a possible D gene is TRBD1 (5 bases). Germline CDR1 is MNHEY and CDR2 is SVGAGI. The CDR3 has 14 amino acids. V was pared by 4 bases and J by 6 bases, with 15 bases between. The CDR3 DNA reads TGTGCCAGCAGTTTTACAGGAGCCGTGGATGGCTACACCTTC. Its translation: CASSFTGAVDGYTF.

V gene TRBV4-1 combines with J gene TRBJ2-2; TRBD2 aligns across 10 bases. Germline trimming cut 1 base from V and 5 bases from J; bases unmatched to any gene: 10. Germline V CDR1 and CDR2: MGHRA, YSYEKL. The CDR3 runs 18 residues. The CDR3 is CASSQAGLAVLFTGELFF. The CDR3 coding sequence is TGCGCCAGCAGCCAAGCAGGACTAGCGGTCCTGTTTACCGGGGAGCTGTTTTTT.

The chain joins TRBV28 to TRBJ1-5, with D possibly TRBD1 on 5 matching bases. Germline CDR1 MDHEN, CDR2 SYDVKM. This CDR3 has 14 amino acids. With 5 bases removed from V and 6 bases from J, the gap between germline ends came to 14 bases. The CDR3 nucleotides read TGTGCCAGCAGTAACCCAGGGTGGGCTCAGCCCCAGCATTTT. Translating it yields CASSNPGWAQPQHF.

This clone has a handful of counts. The chain joins TRBV4-1 to TRBJ2-2; 7 bases fit TRBD1. This CDR3 is built from 15 residues. Looked up from germline, CDR1 is MGHRA and CDR2 is YSYEKL. J lost 0 bases, V lost 4 bases, and 2 bases had no gene match. CDR3 sequence reads: CASSLQGSNTGELFF. The CDR3 nucleotides read TGCGCCAGCAGCCTACAGGGGTCGAACACCGGGGAGCTGTTTTTT.

The chain links TRBV18 to TRBJ1-2, with TRBD1 matching 7 bases. In germline, CDR1 is KGHSH, CDR2 LQKENI. V shed 0 bases, J shed 7 bases, and the junction held 8 bases outside the gene matches. This CDR3 spans 15 amino acids. CDR3 in amino acids: CASSPPGEGGSGYTF. CDR3 bases: TGTGCCAGCTCACCACCAGGAGAAGGGGGCAGTGGCTACACCTTC.

The chain combines TRBV5-4 with TRBJ1-1; D not certain. CDR3 length: 14 residues. The V gene's germline CDR1 is SGHNT and CDR2 YYREEE (reference sequence). V was shortened by 2 bases and J by 1 base, with 9 bases between the two germline ends. CDR3 DNA sequence: TGTGCCAGCAGCTTCAGGAAATCGAACACTGAAGCTTTCTTT. As protein: CASSFRKSNTEAFF.

The rearrangement uses TRBV19 and TRBJ1-4; 7 bases fit TRBD1. CDR1 is LNHDA, CDR2 SQIVND, per germline (reference sequence). This CDR3 has 15 residues. V lost 6 bases to trimming and J lost 8 bases; unmatched junction nucleotides: 12. The CDR3 sequence is CASSQNRDRGEKLFF. The CDR3 region has the DNA TGTGCCAGTAGCCAAAACCGGGACAGAGGAGAAAAACTGTTTTTT.

The gene calls are TRBV7-9 and TRBJ2-2; no definite D call. Germline assignment: CDR1 SEHNR and CDR2 FQNEAQ (reference sequence). With 5 bases removed from V and 4 bases from J, the gap between germline ends came to 11 bases. This CDR3 has 14 residues. CDR3 sequence (DNA): TGTGCCAGCAGCGCTACAGTCACCACCGGGGAGCTGTTTTTT. Its protein product is CASSATVTTGELFF. Supplemented by reference TRBV7-9 and TRBJ2-2, the full variable domain reads DTGVSQNPRHKITKRGQNVTFRCDPISEHNRLYWYRQTLGQGPEFLTYFQNEAQLEKSRLLSDRFSAERPKGSFSTLEIQRTEQGDSAMYLCASSATVTTGELFFGEGSRLTVL.

The rearrangement joins TRBV6-1 to TRBJ2-1; no reliable D call. The CDR3 runs to 11 residues. With 5 bases removed from V and 5 bases from J, the gap between germline ends came to 4 bases. Germline V lookup: CDR1 MNHNS, CDR2 SASEGT. In DNA, the CDR3 is TGTGCCAGCAGTTTAAACAATGAGCAGTTCTTC. Protein product: CASSLNNEQFF.

This chain links TRBV5-1 with TRBJ1-2; 7 bases align to TRBD1. J gave up 0 bases and V 3 bases, and 14 bases lay outside the gene matches. The CDR3 is 18 residues long. Germline V gene sequence: CDR1 SGHRS, CDR2 YFSETQ. The CDR3 sequence: CASSSSLIQGRTNYGYTF. Written as DNA, the CDR3 is TGCGCCAGCAGCTCATCTCTTATACAGGGGCGAACTAACTATGGCTACACCTTC.

V is TRBV6-6 and J is TRBJ1-1, with TRBD1 matching over 8 bases. The germline CDR1 and CDR2 sequences are MNHNY and SVGAGI (reference sequence). V was clipped by 7 bases and J by 3 bases; unmatched bases: 10. The length of the CDR3 is 15 residues. The CDR3: CASTIKDRADTEAFF. CDR3 nucleotides: TGTGCCAGCACCATCAAGGACAGGGCGGACACTGAAGCTTTCTTT.

The genes are TRBV6-1 and TRBJ2-1; D perhaps matches TRBD1 (6 bases). Germline CDR1 and CDR2: MNHNS and SASEGT. Trimming shortened V by 6 bases and J by 6 bases, and 12 bases separated the two germline ends. The CDR3 consists of 13 residues. The CDR3 region has the DNA TGTGCCAGCAGAAAGACAGGCCCCAATGAGCAGTTCTTC. It yields the protein CASRKTGPNEQFF.

The chain employs TRBV19 and TRBJ2-1; 12 bases are a match to TRBD2. Germline V CDR1 and CDR2: LNHDA, SQIVND (reference sequence). This CDR3 comprises 16 residues. Trimming at V came to 4 bases and at J to 8 bases, leaving 9 bases not matched to a gene. CDR3 bases: TGTGCCAGTAGTAGACTAGCGGGAGAGAGGGTGGATGAGCAGTTCTTC. Translating gives CASSRLAGERVDEQFF.

The table lists this clone with a few counts. The chain carries TRBV6-1 and TRBJ2-7, with 8 bases fitting TRBD1. Losses at the gene ends were 5 bases for V and 3 bases for J; bases not matched to a gene: 3. The CDR3 totals 13 residues. CDR1 MNHNS and CDR2 SASEGT come from the germline V gene. The CDR3 nucleotides are TGTGCCAGCAGTATACAGGGGGGCTACGAGCAGTACTTC. Translation gives CASSIQGGYEQYF.

This chain joins TRBV6-5 and TRBJ1-5; 7 nucleotides line up with TRBD1. Germline CDR1 reads MNHEY; CDR2 reads SVGAGI. The V gene end was trimmed by 2 bases and the J gene end by 4 bases; junction bases not matched to a gene: 2. CDR3 length equals 14 residues. This CDR3 reads CASSYRGPNQPQHF. The CDR3, as DNA: TGTGCCAGCAGTTACAGGGGGCCGAATCAGCCCCAGCATTTT.

The CDR3 loop is CASSLLQGPGTGELFF. Here the CDR3 DNA reads TGTGCCAGCAGTTTGCTACAGGGCCCGGGGACCGGGGAGCTGTTTTTT. V usage is TRBV28 and J usage is TRBJ2-2; D is perhaps TRBD1 (6 bases). Trimming removed 3 bases at V and 5 bases at J, with 16 bases between. Looked up from germline, CDR1 is MDHEN and CDR2 is SYDVKM. The CDR3 length is 16 residues. Looking up the rest from reference TRBV28 and TRBJ2-2 gives the full variable domain: DVKVTQSSRYLVKRTGEKVFLECVQDMDHENMFWYRQDPGLGLRLIYFSYDVKMKEKGDIPEGYSVSREKKERFSLILESASTNQTSMYLCASSLLQGPGTGELFFGEGSRLTVL.